This T cell receptor beta chain was captured in a study of blood T cell repertoires in COVID-19. The germline V gene encodes CDR1 SSHAT and CDR2 FNYEAQ (reference sequence). The length of the CDR3 is 13 residues. The protocol was immunoSEQ multiplex PCR, while the TCRdb copy is restricted to in-frame clones and leaves out a portion. The data hold about 62,000 clones, with more than 80% observed a single time. Of note for this clone: One junction end disagrees with the germline gene, perhaps due to a read error.

Sequenced input: peripheral blood. This chain joins TRBV7-7 and TRBJ2-7, with 10 bases that match TRBD1. This sequence was found in a woman aged 60-75 years with COVID-19, enrolled during active disease. CDR3 bases: TGTGCTAGCAGCCGGACAGGGGGAATGAAGCAGTACTTC. Translation: CASSRTGGMKQYF.